The sequence of this T cell receptor beta chain was determined in a study of OX40 agonist ivuxolimab in advanced cancers. Whole-study context: Hepatocellular carcinoma, melanoma, renal cell or head and neck cancer was diagnosed in the dose-escalation patients. Study conclusions and caveats: Expanded clones were, on average, more numerous among CD8+ T cells than CD4+. Clonal expansion by week 6 occurred in CD4+ and CD8+ blood T cells (at 0.1 to 3.0 mg/kg).

Germline values: CDR1 MDHEN, CDR2 SYDVKM. The CDR3 extends over 15 amino acids. The junction had 11 bases not matched to a gene; V was cut back by 7 bases and J by 3 bases. Sequencing used immunoSEQ multiplex PCR; TCRdb keeps in-frame clones, though not all of them. Here the sample spans about 79,000 clones, roughly 84% being singletons. On this clone itself: Its antigen remains unidentified.

Researchers took blood at baseline, on cycle 4 day 1, and on cycle 7 day 1. The source is an adult with an advanced solid tumor such as melanoma, head and neck, liver or kidney cancer. The specimen comprised CD4+ or CD8+ T cells sorted from blood, sampled in a trial of the OX40 agonist ivuxolimab. The chain recombines TRBV28 with TRBJ2-7, with 8 bases aligning to TRBD1. The CDR3 DNA follows: TGTGCCAGCACTCTGACAGGGGCCGGGTACTACGAGCAGTACTTC. As protein: CASTLTGAGYYEQYF. The variable domain in full, with the rest retrieved from reference TRBV28 and TRBJ2-7, is DVKVTQSSRYLVKRTGEKVFLECVQDMDHENMFWYRQDPGLGLRLIYFSYDVKMKEKGDIPEGYSVSREKKERFSLILESASTNQTSMYLCASTLTGAGYYEQYFGPGTRLTVT.